This T cell receptor (beta chain) was sequenced during a study of regulatory T cells in long-lasting Graves disease. Germline V gene lookup returns CDR1 SEHNR and CDR2 FQNEAQ (reference sequence). The V gene end was trimmed by 2 bases and the J gene end by 5 bases; junction bases not matched to a gene: 5. The CDR3 extends over 15 amino acids. Overall study results and limits: Persistent cases favored TRBV28, TRBJ1-2 and TRBJ2-5.

Time point described: persistent/refractory GD, antithyroid drugs over 5 years with positive TRAb. RNA from PBMCs was the source of the TCR library. The collection involved drawing around 10 milliliters of peripheral blood into EDTA tubes. Arm-PCR of CDR3 regions with iRepertoire HTBI primers generated TCR beta libraries. TCRdb analysed the multiplex PCR reads with MiXCR anew, one entry per CDR3 protein. Counted here are 300,000 to 350,000 distinct CDR3 sequences, around 20% occurring once; the ten biggest clones make up less than 35%. Points on this clonotype: The antigen is not known.

J is TRBJ2-1 and V is TRBV7-9, with 8 bases lining up with TRBD2. The material sequenced was peripheral blood mononuclear cells (PBMCs), taken when the disease was refractory, from a patient treated with antithyroid drugs. The TCR was taken from a female donor with Graves disease. Here the CDR3 reads CASSLSRGGDNEQFF. The CDR3 coding sequence is TGTGCCAGCAGCTTAAGTCGGGGGGGCGACAATGAGCAGTTCTTC.